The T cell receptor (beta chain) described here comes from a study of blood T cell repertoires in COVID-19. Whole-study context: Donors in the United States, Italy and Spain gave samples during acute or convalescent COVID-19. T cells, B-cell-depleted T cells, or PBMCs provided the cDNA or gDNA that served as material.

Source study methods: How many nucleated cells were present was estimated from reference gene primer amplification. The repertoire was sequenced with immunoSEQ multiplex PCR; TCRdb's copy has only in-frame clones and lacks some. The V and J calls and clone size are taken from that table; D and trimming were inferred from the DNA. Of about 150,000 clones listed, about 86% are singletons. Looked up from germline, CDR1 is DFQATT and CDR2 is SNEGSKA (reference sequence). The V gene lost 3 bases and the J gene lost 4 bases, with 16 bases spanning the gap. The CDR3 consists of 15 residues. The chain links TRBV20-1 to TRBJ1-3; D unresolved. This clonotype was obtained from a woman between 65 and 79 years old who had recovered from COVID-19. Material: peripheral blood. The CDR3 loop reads CSASWRADWGNTIYF. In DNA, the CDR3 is TGCAGTGCTAGTTGGAGGGCAGACTGGGGAAACACCATATATTTT.